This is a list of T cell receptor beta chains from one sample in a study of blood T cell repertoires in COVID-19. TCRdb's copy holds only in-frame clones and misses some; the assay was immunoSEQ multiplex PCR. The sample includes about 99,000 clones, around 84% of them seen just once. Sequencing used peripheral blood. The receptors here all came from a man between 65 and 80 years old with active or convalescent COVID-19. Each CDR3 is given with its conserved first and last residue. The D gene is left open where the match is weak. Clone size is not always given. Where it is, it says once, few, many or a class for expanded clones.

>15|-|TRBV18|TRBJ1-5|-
CASSFSGSSNQPQHF
TGTGCCAGCTCTTTTTCAGGAAGCAGCAATCAGCCCCAGCATTTT
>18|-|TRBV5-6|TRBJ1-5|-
CASSSYPGTPAANQPQHF
TGTGCCAGCAGCTCATACCCCGGGACACCTGCCGCTAATCAGCCCCAGCATTTT
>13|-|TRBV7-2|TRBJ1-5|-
CASSLSSNQPQHF
TGTGCCAGCAGCTTATCGAGCAATCAGCCCCAGCATTTT
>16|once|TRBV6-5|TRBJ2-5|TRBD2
CASSSSLSGGQETQYF
TGTGCCAGCAGTTCCTCTCTCAGCGGGGGTCAAGAGACCCAGTACTTC
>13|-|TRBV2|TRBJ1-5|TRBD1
CASSGQGYQPQHF
TGTGCCAGCAGCGGACAGGGGTATCAGCCCCAGCATTTT
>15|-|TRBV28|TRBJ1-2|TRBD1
CASSSSTGGWRGYTF
TGTGCCAGCAGTTCATCGACAGGGGGCTGGCGTGGCTACACCTTC
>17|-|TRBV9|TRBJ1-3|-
CASSRAGYYNSGNTIYF
TGTGCCAGCAGCAGGGCGGGCTACTACAATTCTGGAAACACCATATATTTT
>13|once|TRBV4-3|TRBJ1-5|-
CASSLQINQPQHF
TGCGCCAGCAGCCTCCAGATCAATCAGCCCCAGCATTTT
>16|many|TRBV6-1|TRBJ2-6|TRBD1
CASSEWTGVGANVLTF
TGTGCCAGCAGTGAATGGACAGGGGTTGGGGCCAACGTCCTGACTTTC
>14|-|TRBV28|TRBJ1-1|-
CASRRSGGAGEAFF
TGTGCCAGCAGGCGGTCGGGAGGGGCGGGTGAAGCTTTCTTT
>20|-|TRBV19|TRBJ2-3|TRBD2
CASSNRGGSGGAVSADTQYF
TGTGCCAGTAGTAATAGAGGGGGAAGCGGGGGGGCCGTGTCAGCAGATACGCAGTATTTT
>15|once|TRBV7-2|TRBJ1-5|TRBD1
CASSLEGGPNQPQHF
TGTGCCAGCAGCTTAGAAGGGGGCCCCAATCAGCCCCAGCATTTT
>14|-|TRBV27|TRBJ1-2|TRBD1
CASRKTGTGYGYTF
TGTGCCAGCAGAAAAACCGGGACAGGGTATGGCTACACCTTC
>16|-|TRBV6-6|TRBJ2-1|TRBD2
CASSSHGEGRVTEQFF
TGTGCCAGCAGTTCCCACGGGGAGGGGCGCGTTACTGAGCAGTTCTTC
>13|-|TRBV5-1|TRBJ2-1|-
CASSLAGSDEQFF
TGCGCCAGCAGCTTGGCGGGGAGCGATGAGCAGTTCTTC
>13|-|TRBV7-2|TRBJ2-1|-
CASSSRRQGPRLF
TGTGCCAGCAGCTCAAGGAGGCAGGGGCCCCGGCTCTTC
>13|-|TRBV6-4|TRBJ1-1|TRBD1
CASSVTGGSEAFF
TGTGCCAGCAGTGTCACAGGGGGCTCTGAAGCTTTCTTT
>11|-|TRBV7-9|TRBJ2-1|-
CASSFGNEQFF
TGTGCCAGCAGCTTCGGCAATGAGCAGTTCTTC
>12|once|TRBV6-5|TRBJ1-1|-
CASSRGNTEAFF
TGTGCCAGCAGTAGAGGGAACACTGAAGCTTTCTTT
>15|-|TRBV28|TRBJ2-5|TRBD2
CASSQSGGARETQYF
TGTGCCAGCAGTCAAAGCGGGGGGGCGAGGGAGACCCAGTACTTC
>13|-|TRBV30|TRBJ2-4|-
CAGGEGQGNIQYF
TGTGCCGGAGGGGAAGGGCAGGGAAACATTCAGTACTTC
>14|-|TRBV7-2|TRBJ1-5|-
CASSVARSNQPQHF
TGTGCCAGCAGCGTCGCCCGGAGCAATCAGCCCCAGCATTTT
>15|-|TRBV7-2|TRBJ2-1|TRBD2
CASSSQRGGPHEQFF
TGTGCCAGCAGCTCCCAGCGGGGGGGCCCCCATGAGCAGTTCTTC
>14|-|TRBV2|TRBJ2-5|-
CASSEGIHGETQYF
TGTGCCAGCAGTGAAGGGATTCACGGGGAGACCCAGTACTTC
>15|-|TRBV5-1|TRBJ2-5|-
CASSPTGLAGETQYF
TGCGCCAGCAGCCCGACGGGACTTGCTGGAGAGACCCAGTACTTC
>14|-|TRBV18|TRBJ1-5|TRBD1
CASSTDRGLQPQHF
TGTGCCAGCTCAACCGACAGGGGGCTTCAGCCCCAGCATTTT
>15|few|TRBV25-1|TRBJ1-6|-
CASSEGGGYNSPLHF
TGTGCCAGCAGTGAAGGGGGAGGATATAATTCACCCCTCCACTTT
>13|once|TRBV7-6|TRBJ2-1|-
CASSLGPTVEQFF
TGTGCCAGCAGCTTAGGACCGACTGTTGAGCAGTTCTTC
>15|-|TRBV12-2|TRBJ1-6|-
CASRGLWAGESPLHF
TGTGCAAGTCGTGGGTTATGGGCAGGGGAATCACCCCTCCACTTT
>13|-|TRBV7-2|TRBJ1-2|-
CASSSTGRGGYTF
TGTGCCAGCAGTTCGACAGGCCGAGGAGGCTACACCTTC
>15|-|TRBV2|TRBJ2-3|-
CASREPGLGRDTQYF
TGTGCCAGCAGGGAACCGGGACTGGGACGAGATACGCAGTATTTT
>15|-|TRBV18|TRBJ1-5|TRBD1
CASSPMTGGGQPQHF
TGTGCCAGCTCACCTATGACAGGGGGCGGTCAGCCCCAGCATTTT
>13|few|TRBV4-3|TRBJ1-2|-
CASSEEEGGGYTF
TGCGCCAGCAGCGAAGAAGAGGGAGGTGGCTACACCTTC
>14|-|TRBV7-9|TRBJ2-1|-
CASSLGRGDWGQFF
TGTGCCAGCAGCTTAGGCCGGGGTGATTGGGGGCAGTTCTTC
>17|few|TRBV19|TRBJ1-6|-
CASSILQGRADNSPLHF
TGTGCCAGTAGTATCCTACAGGGACGGGCGGATAATTCACCCCTCCACTTT
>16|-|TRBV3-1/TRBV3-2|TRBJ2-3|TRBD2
CASSGRGGRGTDTQYF
TGTGCCAGCAGCGGCCGGGGGGGCAGGGGAACAGATACGCAGTATTTT